What follows are 27 T cell receptor beta chains derived from one specimen sequenced in a study of blood T cells in healthy people across ages (dated by TCRdb to the mid-2010s). The method behind the library was 5' RACE. Sequenced using an Illumina HiSeq 2500. A second PCR of about 6 to 11 cycles was performed with a sample-barcoded 5' primer and a J-beta primer mix. TCRdb passed the public sequencing reads through fastp at Q25 and MiXCR, retaining productive beta sequences. When rows share a CDR3 protein, they turn into one entry using the most common DNA and genes. Here the sample has about 720,000 distinct CDR3 sequences; roughly 25% occur a single time. The leading ten clones occupy around 3.6% of the sample. The sample was also reused in another study, on T cells of mothers and their children.

Sequencing was carried out using blood. Receptors were obtained from a boy younger than 18 in good health.

The V gene is TRBV29-1, the J gene TRBJ2-4; the D gene is possibly TRBD1 (7 bases). CDR1 SQVTM and CDR2 ANQGSEA come from the germline V gene. Trimming stripped 5 bases from V and 6 bases from J, with 11 bases between. This CDR3 has 12 residues. The CDR3 sequence is CSVRQGGNIQYF. As DNA, the CDR3 is TGCAGCGTTCGACAGGGAGGAAACATTCAGTACTTC.

The chain employs TRBV15 and TRBJ2-1, with 9 positions matching TRBD1. The DNA end favors TRBJ2-7, so the J call may be wrong. This CDR3 spans 14 amino acids. Germline lookup yields CDR1 LNHNV and CDR2 YYDKDF (reference sequence). The CDR3 here is CATSRGQGAYEQYF. The CDR3 DNA sequence: TGTGCCACCAGCAGGGGACAGGGAGCCTACGAGCAGTACTTC.

This chain connects TRBV4-2 to TRBJ2-5; 9 positions agree with TRBD1. Germline-derived CDR1 and CDR2 are LGHNA and YNFKEQ. Trimming removed 0 bases from V and 4 bases from J; junction bases left unmatched: 9. The CDR3 loop spans 17 amino acids. For the CDR3, the DNA is TGTGCCAGCAGCCAAGATTCCTTTCGGGACAGGGTAGAGACCCAGTACTTC. Translation gives CASSQDSFRDRVETQYF.

The chain couples TRBV15 to TRBJ2-7, with 7 positions matching TRBD2. The CDR3 has 15 residues. Germline CDR1 LNHNV, CDR2 YYDKDF (reference sequence). Trimming removed 3 bases from V and 2 bases from J; junction bases left unmatched: 7. CDR3 nucleotide sequence: TGTGCCACCAGCAGCTCAGTCGGACTAGCCTACGAGCAGTACTTC. As protein: CATSSSVGLAYEQYF.

This clonotype has only a few counts. The chain recombines TRBV13 with TRBJ2-7, with D maybe TRBD1 (5 bases). Germline CDR1 reads PRHDT; CDR2 reads FYEKMQ (reference sequence). V gave up 0 bases and J gave up 2 bases, with 11 bases separating them. The CDR3 runs 15 residues. CDR3 in DNA: TGTGCCAGCAGCTTAGGGGCCGTAGGGGCCTACGAGCAGTACTTC. Translated: CASSLGAVGAYEQYF.

The V and J genes are TRBV4-1 and TRBJ1-5, with TRBD1 as a possible D gene (6 bases). The CDR3 consists of 16 residues. Germline CDR1 is MGHRA and CDR2 is YSYEKL. V was pared by 4 bases and J by 1 base, with 14 bases between. CDR3 in amino acids: CASSPYSGQSNQPQHF. CDR3 bases: TGCGCCAGCAGCCCGTATTCTGGACAGAGCAATCAGCCCCAGCATTTT.

This clonotype was seen at least ten times. The chain employs TRBV12-3 or TRBV12-4 and TRBJ1-1; D not certain. This CDR3 has 13 residues. Trimming left V 3 bases short and J 3 bases short, with 8 bases between. Here the CDR3 reads CASSLIGDTEAFF. In DNA form, the CDR3 reads TGTGCCAGCAGTTTGATCGGGGACACTGAAGCTTTCTTT.

This clonotype was seen a handful of times. V usage is TRBV25-1 and J usage is TRBJ1-2, with 9 bases matching TRBD1. This CDR3 is built from 14 residues. Germline lookup yields CDR1 MGHDK and CDR2 SYGVNS. Losses at the gene ends were 6 bases for V and 2 bases for J; bases not matched to a gene: 4. This CDR3 reads CASRGTGLNYGYTF. DNA for the CDR3: TGTGCCAGCAGGGGGACAGGGTTAAACTATGGCTACACCTTC.

V is TRBV28 and J is TRBJ2-5; TRBD2 matches at 9 bases. The better agreement between TRBJ2-7 and the DNA end casts doubt on the J call. This CDR3 is 17 amino acids long. Germline V CDR1 and CDR2: MDHEN, SYDVKM. This CDR3 reads CASSRPPSSGISYEQYF. The CDR3 nucleotides are TGTGCCAGCAGCCGCCCCCCGTCTAGCGGGATCTCCTACGAGCAGTACTTC.

The sample holds a few counts of this clonotype. The chain recombines TRBV10-3 with TRBJ2-5, with TRBD1 matching 9 bases. The DNA end is a closer match to TRBJ2-7, so the J assignment may be wrong. CDR1 and CDR2 from the germline V gene are ENHRY and SYGVKD. The CDR3 spans 14 residues. CDR3 sequence reads: CAISDDRGRYEQYF. CDR3 in DNA: TGTGCCATCAGCGACGACAGGGGGAGGTACGAGCAGTACTTC.

This chain links TRBV7-2 with TRBJ1-3, with a possible D match to TRBD1 (5 bases). The CDR3 sequence is 16 residues long. V lost 1 base to trimming and J lost 2 bases, with 12 bases between them. The germline V gene encodes CDR1 SGHTA and CDR2 FQGNSA. The CDR3: CASSLDGARTGNTIYF. The CDR3 region has the DNA TGTGCCAGCAGCTTAGACGGGGCGAGAACTGGAAACACCATATATTTT. Using reference TRBV7-2 and TRBJ1-3 for the parts outside the CDR3, the full variable domain is GAGVSQSPSNKVTEKGKDVELRCDPISGHTALYWYRQSLGQGLEFLIYFQGNSAPDKSGLPSDRFSAERTGGSVSTLTIQRTQQEDSAVYLCASSLDGARTGNTIYFGEGSWLTVV.

The rearrangement uses TRBV6-1 and TRBJ2-5; 12 nucleotides match TRBD2. The DNA end is more similar to TRBJ2-7, so the J call may be wrong. The CDR3 runs 15 residues. Germline V gene sequence: CDR1 MNHNS, CDR2 SASEGT. CDR3 region: CASSTTSGGTYEQYF. In nucleotides, the CDR3 is TGTGCCAGCAGTACGACTAGCGGGGGAACCTACGAGCAGTACTTC.

This clonotype was observed a handful of times. This chain connects TRBV4-3 to TRBJ2-7; 9 bases align to TRBD2. The better agreement between TRBJ2-1 and the DNA end casts doubt on the J call. Germline V gene lookup returns CDR1 LGHNA and CDR2 YSLEER. There are 14 residues in the CDR3. The CDR3 DNA reads TGCGCCAGCAGCCAAGGGCGGGGGGGGAATGAGCAGTTCTTC. It is translated as CASSQGRGGNEQFF.

This chain joins TRBV5-5 and TRBJ1-4; TRBD1 matches at 7 bases. Trimming cost V 3 bases and J 7 bases; bases outside gene matches: 9. The CDR3 contains 15 residues. Per germline, CDR1 SGHKS and CDR2 YYEKEE (reference sequence). The CDR3 region has the DNA TGTGCCAGCAGCTCTCGGGACAGCCGGGGTGAAAAACTGTTTTTT. This translates into CASSSRDSRGEKLFF.

This clonotype appeared a few times. The CDR3 loop is CASSLSLDRAGAFF. CDR3 nucleotides: TGTGCCAGCAGTTTATCCTTGGACAGGGCGGGGGCTTTCTTT. The rearrangement joins TRBV28 to TRBJ1-1; TRBD1 aligns across 8 bases. This CDR3 has 14 residues. Germline CDR1 reads MDHEN; CDR2 reads SYDVKM. Losses at the gene ends were 1 base for V and 11 bases for J; bases not matched to a gene: 9.

The chain employs TRBV28 and TRBJ2-7; 7 bases are shared with TRBD1. CDR3 length: 15 amino acids. Per germline, CDR1 MDHEN and CDR2 SYDVKM. V gave up 4 bases and J gave up 2 bases; unmatched junction bases: 8. Here the CDR3 DNA reads TGTGCCAGCAGTTACAGGGGCGTATTGACCTACGAGCAGTACTTC. Amino acid sequence: CASSYRGVLTYEQYF.

V is TRBV28 and J is TRBJ2-5; 14 bases fit TRBD2. Looked up from germline, CDR1 is MDHEN and CDR2 is SYDVKM. The ends lost 6 bases at V and 5 bases at J; junction bases unmatched: 11. The CDR3 totals 17 residues. The DNA for the CDR3 is TGTGCCAGCAGCCCCGGGACTAGCGGGAGTTTTGCCGAGACCCAGTACTTC. Its protein is CASSPGTSGSFAETQYF.

The rearrangement uses TRBV15 and TRBJ2-5, with D possibly being TRBD1 or TRBD2 (5 bases each). V lost 5 bases, J lost 1 base, and 20 bases lay in between. The CDR3 loop spans 17 amino acids. CDR1 and CDR2 (germline): LNHNV, YYDKDF (reference sequence). The CDR3 DNA follows: TGTGCCACCAGCCCGTTTCCCGGGGCGATAATCCAAGAGACCCAGTACTTC. This encodes CATSPFPGAIIQETQYF. The full variable domain, completed using reference TRBV15 and TRBJ2-5, is DAMVIQNPRYQVTQFGKPVTLSCSQTLNHNVMYWYQQKSSQAPKLLFHYYDKDFNNEADTPDNFQSRRPNTSFCFLDIRSPGLGDTAMYLCATSPFPGAIIQETQYFGPGTRLLVL.

This clonotype was counted only a few times. The V gene is TRBV9, the J gene TRBJ2-3; 8 bases are shared with TRBD2. The CDR3 contains 13 residues. From germline, CDR1 is SGDLS and CDR2 YYNGEE. With V trimmed by 6 bases and J by 6 bases, 6 bases remained unmatched. The CDR3 region has the DNA TGTGCCAGCACCGGGGGGGTTGGTGATACGCAGTATTTT. Amino acid sequence: CASTGGVGDTQYF.

The CDR3 DNA sequence: TGTGCCAGCAGCCAACAGGGATCACTGGACGAGCAGTACTTC. This sequence encodes CASSQQGSLDEQYF. The genes are TRBV14 and TRBJ2-1; D might be TRBD1 (5 bases). TRBJ2-7 explains the end of the DNA better; the J call may be wrong. Germline CDR1 SGHDN, CDR2 FVKESK. The CDR3 has 14 amino acids.

This rearrangement joins TRBV4-1 to TRBJ1-5, with 9 bases matching TRBD1. The germline gives CDR1 MGHRA, CDR2 YSYEKL. V shed 3 bases and J 10 bases; nucleotides not matched to a gene: 10. The CDR3 extends over 15 amino acids. Here the CDR3 DNA reads TGCGCCAGCAGCCAGGCGACAGGGGGAAATTACCCCCAGCATTTT. The encoded protein is CASSQATGGNYPQHF.

The chain links TRBV28 to TRBJ2-5; perhaps TRBD1 as D (6 bases). Judging by the DNA end, TRBJ2-7 fits better; the J call may be wrong. This CDR3 contains 12 residues. Germline V gene lookup returns CDR1 MDHEN and CDR2 SYDVKM. The CDR3 loop reads CASQGFSYEQYF. The CDR3 DNA is TGTGCCAGTCAGGGGTTCTCCTACGAGCAGTACTTC.

There are a few counts of this clonotype. The rearrangement uses TRBV6-5 and TRBJ2-6; D is unresolved. The CDR3 sequence is 20 residues long. The germline CDR1 and CDR2 sequences are MNHEY and SVGAGI. The ends were cut back, 0 bases at V and 0 bases at J, with 18 bases in the middle. CDR3 bases: TGTGCCAGCAGTTACTCGATGGTGAATGTGAGGATCTCTGGGGCCAACGTCCTGACTTTC. Protein: CASSYSMVNVRISGANVLTF.

This clonotype has only a few counts. This rearrangement joins TRBV20-1 to TRBJ1-6; possible D gene TRBD1, 5 bases. CDR1 DFQATT and CDR2 SNEGSKA come from the germline V gene (reference sequence). The V end lost 0 bases, the J end lost 10 bases, and 16 bases lay between the germline ends. The CDR3 is 15 amino acids. This CDR3 reads CSARDGGKWDSPLHF. The CDR3 coding sequence is TGCAGTGCTAGAGATGGCGGTAAATGGGACTCACCCCTCCACTTT.

This clonotype has just one count. The chain joins TRBV11-3 to TRBJ2-1; no definite D call. V was trimmed by 0 bases and J by 3 bases, leaving 9 bases between them. Germline V gene sequence: CDR1 SGHNT, CDR2 YENEEA. This CDR3 spans 15 amino acids. The CDR3 loop is CASSLDKNGYNEQFF. CDR3 nucleotide sequence: TGTGCCAGCAGCTTAGATAAGAACGGCTACAATGAGCAGTTCTTC. The full variable domain, rest sourced from reference TRBV11-3 and TRBJ2-1, is EAGVVQSPRYKIIEKKQPVAFWCNPISGHNTLYWYLQNLGQGPELLIRYENEEAVDDSQLPKDRFSAERLKGVDSTLKIQPAELGDSAVYLCASSLDKNGYNEQFFGPGTRLTVL.

The chain combines TRBV27 with TRBJ1-4; possibly TRBD1 for D (5 bases). CDR1 is MNHEY, CDR2 SMNVEV, per germline (reference sequence). CDR3 length equals 15 residues. Deletions cut 2 bases from V and 8 bases from J, with 15 bases between. The CDR3 bases are TGTGCCAGCAGTTTAGGAGGGGCGGTGATCGAAAAACTGTTTTTT. Protein: CASSLGGAVIEKLFF. The whole variable domain, filled in from reference TRBV27 and TRBJ1-4, reads EAQVTQNPRYLITVTGKKLTVTCSQNMNHEYMSWYRQDPGLGLRQIYYSMNVEVTDKGDVPEGYKVSRKEKRNFPLILESPSPNQTSLYFCASSLGGAVIEKLFFGSGTQLSVL.

The V gene is TRBV7-9, the J gene TRBJ2-5, with D possibly TRBD1 on 8 matching bases. Per the germline V gene, CDR1 is SEHNR and CDR2 is FQNEAQ (reference sequence). The CDR3 extends over 15 amino acids. V was pared by 5 bases and J by 7 bases, with 20 bases between. In DNA form, the CDR3 reads TGTGCCAGCAGCCCGGAGGACAGGGAGGGAGGGACCCAGTACTTC. This translates into CASSPEDREGGTQYF.